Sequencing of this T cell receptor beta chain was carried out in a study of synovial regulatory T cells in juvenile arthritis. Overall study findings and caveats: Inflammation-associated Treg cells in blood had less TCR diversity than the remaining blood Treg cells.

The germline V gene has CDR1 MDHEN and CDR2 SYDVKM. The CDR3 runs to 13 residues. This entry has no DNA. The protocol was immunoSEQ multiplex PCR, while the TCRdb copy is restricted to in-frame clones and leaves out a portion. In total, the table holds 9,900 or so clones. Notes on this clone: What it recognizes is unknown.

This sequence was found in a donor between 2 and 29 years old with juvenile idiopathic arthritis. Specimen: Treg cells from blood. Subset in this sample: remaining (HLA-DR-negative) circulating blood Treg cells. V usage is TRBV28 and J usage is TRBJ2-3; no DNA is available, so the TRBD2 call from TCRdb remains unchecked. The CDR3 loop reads CASSFVAVDTQYF.